These 14 T cell receptor beta chains were sequenced from one sample in a study of CD8+CD57+ T cells in acquired aplastic anemia (dated by TCRdb to the late 2010s). The sequencing machine was an Illumina HiSeq 2000. Genomic DNA served as template for TCR beta VDJ combination and CDR3 sequence profiling. The public reads were quality trimmed at Q25 with fastp and then assembled into clones with MiXCR by TCRdb, keeping productive beta chains. Every distinct CDR3 protein forms one entry, paired with its most common genes and DNA. The sample contains some 200,000 distinct CDR3 sequences, approximately 60% of them found a single time. Jointly, the top ten make up roughly 29% of the sample. Sample: sorted CD4+, CD8+, or CD8+CD57+ T cells (not recorded which) from PBMCs. The receptors originated from a human donor in good health.

This clonotype was found once. The chain combines TRBV7-2 with TRBJ2-5, with D perhaps TRBD1 or TRBD2 (5 bases each). The CDR3 is 15 amino acids. Germline V gives CDR1 SGHTA, CDR2 FQGNSA. V lost 5 bases and J 5 bases, leaving 18 bases between the germline ends. CDR3 sequence reads: CASSPRDQSPETQYF. As DNA, the CDR3 is TGTGCCAGCAGCCCCCGGGACCAAAGCCCCGAGACCCAGTACTTC. The complete variable domain, with remaining parts taken from reference TRBV7-2 and TRBJ2-5, reads GAGVSQSPSNKVTEKGKDVELRCDPISGHTALYWYRQSLGQGLEFLIYFQGNSAPDKSGLPSDRFSAERTGGSVSTLTIQRTQQEDSAVYLCASSPRDQSPETQYFGPGTRLLVL.

Points on this clonotype: Relative to the germline gene, one junction end is altered; a read error may explain this. The J gene is TRBJ2-1, the V gene TRBV10-1; 8 nucleotides line up with TRBD1. The CDR3 is 15 residues long. Germline CDR1 reads WNHNN; CDR2 reads SYGVQD (reference sequence). Here the CDR3 DNA reads TGTGCCACCCTCCCCGGGACAGGTTACTACAATGAGCAGTTCTTC. It specifies CATLPGTGYYNEQFF.

This clonotype was counted at least ten times. The V and J genes are TRBV27 and TRBJ1-1; TRBD1 might be the D (5 bases). Germline lookup yields CDR1 MNHEY and CDR2 SMNVEV (reference sequence). Trimming took 2 bases from V and 0 from J, leaving 7 bases between them. The CDR3 runs 14 residues. DNA of the CDR3: TGTGCCAGCAGTTTACAGGGACTGAACACTGAAGCTTTCTTT. Translation: CASSLQGLNTEAFF.

This clonotype has just a few counts. The chain has TRBV6-2 or TRBV6-3 and TRBJ1-1, with a weak D call TRBD1 (5 bases). This CDR3 is built from 15 residues. Trimming removed 4 bases at V and 1 base at J, with 13 bases between. The germline CDR1 and CDR2 sequences are MNHEY and SVGEGT. The CDR3 spells CASSLGAGANTEAFF. The CDR3 DNA sequence: TGTGCCAGCAGTTTAGGGGCCGGGGCGAACACTGAAGCTTTCTTT.

In its sample, this clonotype was seen once. The CDR3 loop reads CASSSRQLSYNEQFF. Written as DNA, the CDR3 is TGTGCCAGCAGCTCCCGACAGTTGTCCTACAATGAGCAGTTCTTC. The chain carries TRBV7-2 and TRBJ2-1; TRBD1 is a possible D gene (5 bases). Germline V gene data show CDR1 as SGHTA and CDR2 as FQGNSA. The CDR3 consists of 15 residues. Deletions cut 4 bases from V and 1 base from J, with 11 bases between.

The rearrangement joins TRBV7-9 to TRBJ1-1, with D tentatively TRBD1 (6 bases). CDR1 and CDR2 from the germline V gene are SEHNR and FQNEAQ (reference sequence). CDR3 length: 16 residues. V lost 4 bases and J 0 bases, leaving 15 bases between the germline ends. CDR3 bases: TGTGCCAGCAGCTCCCAGTGGGGACAACTGAACACTGAAGCTTTCTTT. It translates to CASSSQWGQLNTEAFF.

The V call is TRBV24-1, the J call TRBJ2-3, with 15 bases identical to TRBD2. Germline values: CDR1 KGHDR, CDR2 SFDVKD. CDR3 size: 19 residues. With 2 bases clipped from V and 0 bases from J, the junction kept 5 bases outside the gene matches. CDR3 in amino acids: CATSDSGLAGGLSTDTQYF. The CDR3 DNA reads TGTGCCACCAGTGATTCGGGACTAGCGGGGGGACTCAGCACAGATACGCAGTATTTT.

This clonotype was found many times. This chain uses TRBV3-1 with TRBJ1-2; possible D gene TRBD1, 5 bases. Trimming shortened V by 0 bases and J by 4 bases, and 12 bases separated the two germline ends. The CDR3 extends over 15 amino acids. Germline CDR1 reads LGHDT; CDR2 reads YNNKEL (reference sequence). DNA of the CDR3: TGTGCCAGCAGCCAAGATGTGACAGCGCCCTATGGCTACACCTTC. It translates to CASSQDVTAPYGYTF.

The rearrangement joins TRBV7-9 to TRBJ2-2; perhaps D is TRBD1 or TRBD2 (5 bases each). Per germline, CDR1 SEHNR and CDR2 FQNEAQ (reference sequence). V was clipped by 3 bases and J by 5 bases, with 10 bases between them. The CDR3 totals 14 residues. The CDR3 bases are TGTGCCAGCAGCTTTCTTGAGGGGACCGGGGAGCTGTTTTTT. This codes for CASSFLEGTGELFF.

This chain uses TRBV9 with TRBJ2-2; 8 nucleotides align to TRBD1. In germline, CDR1 is SGDLS, CDR2 YYNGEE. CDR3 length: 16 residues. The V segment lost 0 bases and the J segment 5 bases; nucleotides outside the gene matches: 6. The CDR3 loop is CASSVGRTGKTGELFF. The CDR3 region has the DNA TGTGCCAGCAGCGTAGGTAGGACAGGGAAAACCGGGGAGCTGTTTTTT.

This clonotype was observed at least ten times. This chain links TRBV15 with TRBJ1-5; D remains unclear. The CDR3 loop spans 14 amino acids. The germline V and J ends were trimmed by 0 bases and 5 bases, with 8 bases remaining between them. Germline-derived CDR1 and CDR2 are LNHNV and YYDKDF (reference sequence). For the CDR3, the DNA is TGTGCCACCAGCAGAGATGAAAGCTATCAGCCCCAGCATTTT. The encoded protein is CATSRDESYQPQHF. Supplemented by reference TRBV15 and TRBJ1-5, the full variable domain reads DAMVIQNPRYQVTQFGKPVTLSCSQTLNHNVMYWYQQKSSQAPKLLFHYYDKDFNNEADTPDNFQSRRPNTSFCFLDIRSPGLGDTAMYLCATSRDESYQPQHFGDGTRLSIL.

Notes on this clonotype: At one end the junction does not follow the germline gene, possibly because of a read error. The chain couples TRBV7-6 to TRBJ2-7; D is uncertain. The CDR3 spans 13 residues. CDR1 and CDR2 from the germline V gene are SGHVS and FNYEAQ. CDR3 sequence: CASSLDVRPEQYF. The CDR3 nucleotides are TGTGCTAGCAGCTTAGATGTCAGGCCCGAGCAGTACTTC. Full variable domain (rest looked up from reference TRBV7-6 and TRBJ2-7): GAGVSQSPRYKVTKRGQDVALRCDPISGHVSLYWYRQALGQGPEFLTYFNYEAQQDKSGLPNDRFSAERPEGSISTLTIQRTEQRDSAMYRCASSLDVRPEQYFGPGTRLTVT.

The chain is built from TRBV18 and TRBJ2-7; either TRBD1 or TRBD2 may fit D (5 bases each). CDR1 and CDR2 (germline): KGHSH, LQKENI. This CDR3 has 13 amino acids. V dropped 4 bases and J dropped 9 bases, with 16 bases sitting between them. The DNA of the CDR3 is TGTGCCAGCTCACTGGGGGAGCGAGGAGGGCAGTACTTC. It specifies CASSLGERGGQYF.

Ten or more counts support this clonotype. The V gene is TRBV12-3 or TRBV12-4, the J gene TRBJ2-3; 14 nucleotides agree with TRBD2. CDR3 length: 15 residues. V trimming: 6 bases; J trimming: 6 bases; junction bases outside the gene matches: 5. CDR3 region: CASRGLAGEWDTQYF. DNA for the CDR3: TGTGCCAGCAGGGGACTAGCGGGAGAGTGGGATACGCAGTATTTT.